The rows below give T cell receptor beta chains drawn from one sample of a study of T cell responses to AZD1222 COVID-19 vaccine. The data were produced by immunoSEQ multiplex PCR, yet TCRdb's version contains in-frame clones alone and is incomplete. The table lists roughly 150,000 clones, under 95% of them singletons. The sample consisted of peripheral blood, taken on day 0 of AZD1222 vaccination. These receptors were taken from an adult in good health. CDR3s include the opening cysteine and the closing phenylalanine or tryptophan. Fields, in order: clone size, D gene, J gene, V gene, CDR3 protein, CDR3 DNA. D genes are given only for firm matches. Clone size, where shown, is once, few, many, or a class for clones that have expanded.

>few|TRBD1|TRBJ2-7|TRBV5-4
CASSSTGTGLPYEQYF
TGTGCCAGCAGCTCGACCGGGACAGGGCTGCCCTACGAGCAGTACTTC
>NA|NA|TRBJ1-1|TRBV4-2
CASSQAGGNTEAFF
TGTGCCAGCAGCCAAGCGGGCGGAAACACTGAAGCTTTCTTT
>NA|NA|TRBJ2-7|TRBV9
CASSVGGGTYEQYF
TGTGCCAGCAGCGTAGGTGGAGGAACCTACGAGCAGTACTTC
>NA|NA|TRBJ1-5|TRBV7-3
CASSTSGGNSNQPQHF
TGTGCCAGCAGCACCTCTGGCGGCAATAGCAATCAGCCCCAGCATTTT
>NA|TRBD1|TRBJ1-2|TRBV6-1
CASSEGTGAYGYTF
TGTGCCAGCAGTGAAGGGACAGGGGCCTATGGCTACACCTTC
>NA|NA|TRBJ1-1|TRBV21-1
CASSKGVGDSKSEAFF
TGTGCCAGCAGCAAAGGGGTTGGGGACAGCAAATCTGAAGCTTTCTTT
>NA|NA|TRBJ1-2|TRBV12-3/TRBV12-4
CASSKPGVGGYTF
TGTGCCAGCTCTAAACCAGGGGTGGGTGGCTACACCTTC
>NA|NA|TRBJ2-2|TRBV7-2
CASDERGSVDTGELFF
TGTGCCAGTGATGAGAGGGGCAGCGTCGACACCGGGGAGCTGTTTTTT
>NA|NA|TRBJ2-7|TRBV21-1
CASSKVLPGTSHRYEQYF
TGTGCCAGCAGCAAAGTTCTCCCCGGGACTAGCCATAGGTACGAGCAGTACTTC
>NA|TRBD1|TRBJ1-3|TRBV10-3
CAIRDTGAMGNTIYF
TGTGCCATCAGGGATACAGGGGCGATGGGTAACACCATATATTTT
>NA|TRBD2|TRBJ2-3|TRBV27
CASSFKAGAVTQYF
TGTGCCAGCAGTTTCAAAGCGGGAGCGGTCACGCAGTATTTT
>NA|TRBD1|TRBJ2-1|TRBV19
CASSRQGQVPYNEQFF
TGTGCCAGTAGTAGGCAGGGACAGGTCCCCTACAATGAGCAGTTCTTC
>NA|NA|TRBJ2-1|TRBV6-5
CASSYEGSSYNEQFF
TGTGCCAGCAGTTACGAGGGGAGCTCCTACAATGAGCAGTTCTTC
>NA|TRBD1|TRBJ1-6|TRBV19
CASSSTPGQGATSYNSPLHF
TGTGCCAGTAGTAGCACCCCGGGACAGGGGGCTACCTCCTATAATTCACCCCTCCACTTT
>NA|NA|TRBJ1-2|TRBV21-1
CASDRVTGYTF
TGTGCCAGCGACAGGGTCACTGGCTACACCTTC
>few|NA|TRBJ1-2|TRBV10-3
CAIRETGTEVAF
TGTGCCATCAGAGAGACTGGAACGGAAGTAGCCTTC
>once|NA|TRBJ1-1|TRBV4-1
CASSQGMQSTEAFF
TGCGCCAGCAGCCAAGGTATGCAGAGCACTGAAGCTTTCTTT
>NA|TRBD1|TRBJ1-2|TRBV19
CASSRQGVGYGYTF
TGTGCCAGTTCCCGACAGGGGGTAGGCTATGGCTACACCTTC
>NA|TRBD1|TRBJ2-1|TRBV7-2
CASSLGQGGEQFF
TGTGCCAGCAGCTTAGGACAGGGGGGCGAGCAGTTCTTC
>once|NA|TRBJ1-6|TRBV7-2
CASSPPGHLSSPLHF
TGTGCCAGCAGCCCCCCGGGACACCTGAGTTCACCCCTCCACTTT
>once|NA|TRBJ1-2|TRBV29-1
CSVLEGRLYGYTF
TGCAGCGTCCTAGAGGGGAGACTCTATGGCTACACCTTC
>NA|TRBD1|TRBJ1-1|TRBV19
CASHGTGDFYMNTEAFF
TGTGCCAGCCACGGGACAGGGGATTTCTATATGAACACTGAAGCTTTCTTT
>NA|NA|TRBJ2-3|TRBV4-1
CASSQDQASPSLTDTQYF
TGCGCCAGCAGCCAAGATCAGGCTAGCCCTAGTCTCACAGATACGCAGTATTTT
>NA|TRBD1|TRBJ1-2|TRBV6-1
CASSEQTGFAYGYTF
TGTGCCAGCAGTGAGCAGACAGGGTTTGCCTATGGCTACACCTTC
>NA|NA|TRBJ1-3|TRBV18
CASSPLIGGGSGNTIYF
TGTGCCAGCTCACCACTGATCGGGGGCGGCTCTGGAAACACCATATATTTT
>NA|NA|TRBJ2-3|TRBV5-4
CASSALKATDTQYF
TGTGCCAGCAGCGCCCTAAAGGCCACAGATACGCAGTATTTT
>NA|NA|TRBJ1-5|TRBV15
CATNLGAHQPQHF
TGTGCCACCAACCTGGGGGCCCATCAGCCCCAGCATTTT
>NA|TRBD2|TRBJ2-7|TRBV5-6
CASSLERGLTYEQYF
TGTGCCAGCAGCTTGGAGAGGGGACTAACCTACGAGCAGTACTTC
>NA|NA|TRBJ1-6|TRBV5-4
CASSLAAPGSPLHF
TGTGCCAGCAGCTTGGCAGCGCCCGGTTCACCCCTCCACTTT
>NA|NA|TRBJ1-1|TRBV7-2
CASSLAHRKAFF
TGTGCCAGCAGCTTAGCGCACAGAAAAGCTTTCTTT
>NA|NA|TRBJ2-1|TRBV5-1
CASSLSYRAWGLSSYNEQFF
TGCGCCAGCAGCCTGTCTTACAGGGCTTGGGGTCTTAGCTCCTACAATGAGCAGTTCTTC
>NA|TRBD2|TRBJ2-5|TRBV7-8
CASSPFLAGVRGSQRETQYF
TGTGCCAGCAGCCCCTTCCTAGCGGGGGTTCGCGGAAGCCAAAGGGAGACCCAGTACTTC
>once|TRBD2|TRBJ2-1|TRBV12-3/TRBV12-4
CASSGEGRRGTFF
TGTGCCAGTAGCGGGGAAGGACGCCGGGGTACGTTCTTC
>NA|NA|TRBJ2-7|TRBV3-1/TRBV3-2
CASSLAVSHSYEQYF
TGTGCCAGCAGCCTTGCGGTTTCCCATTCCTACGAGCAGTACTTC
>NA|NA|TRBJ1-6|TRBV5-6
CASSRGGVESSPLHF
TGTGCCAGCAGCCGGGGGGGCGTAGAATCTTCACCCCTCCACTTT
>NA|NA|TRBJ2-7|TRBV3-1/TRBV3-2
CASSQDSRLGEQYF
TGTGCCAGCAGCCAAGATTCTCGACTCGGCGAGCAGTACTTC
>NA|NA|TRBJ1-1|TRBV27
CASSLSRNTEAFF
TGTGCCAGCAGTTTATCTCGCAACACTGAAGCTTTCTTT
>NA|NA|TRBJ2-7|TRBV5-4
CAISYEQYF
TGTGCCATCTCCTACGAGCAGTACTTC
>NA|NA|TRBJ2-5|TRBV15
CATSRTTQETQYF
TGTGCCACCAGCAGGACTACCCAGGAGACCCAGTACTTC
>NA|NA|TRBJ1-5|TRBV6-5
CASSYAGGHQPQHF
TGTGCCAGCAGTTACGCGGGGGGCCATCAGCCCCAGCATTTT
>once|TRBD2|TRBJ2-2|TRBV19
CASSPTGLATGELFF
TGTGCCAGTAGTCCGACGGGACTAGCTACCGGGGAGCTGTTTTTT
>NA|NA|TRBJ1-1|TRBV19
CATPRANTEAFF
TGTGCCACCCCCAGGGCGAACACTGAAGCTTTCTTT
>NA|TRBD1|TRBJ1-2|TRBV5-1
CASSLTGGVGVGYTF
TGCGCCAGCAGCCTAACAGGGGGCGTTGGAGTTGGCTACACCTTC
>NA|NA|TRBJ1-5|TRBV6-5
CASSYSVGKGQPQHF
TGTGCCAGCAGTTACTCGGTGGGAAAGGGCCAGCCCCAGCATTTT
>NA|TRBD1|TRBJ2-7|TRBV5-8
CASSQGQGISYEQYF
TGTGCCAGCAGCCAAGGACAGGGAATCTCCTACGAGCAGTACTTC
>NA|TRBD1|TRBJ2-1|TRBV6-5
CASRPDRGRDEQFF
TGTGCCAGCAGGCCCGACAGGGGCAGGGATGAGCAGTTCTTC
>NA|TRBD2|TRBJ2-7|TRBV7-8
CASSWRGTSGTYEQYF
TGTGCCAGCAGCTGGAGAGGGACTAGCGGAACCTACGAGCAGTACTTC
>NA|NA|TRBJ2-1|TRBV24-1
CATAPSHQDNEQFF
TGTGCCACAGCACCATCCCATCAGGACAATGAGCAGTTCTTC
>NA|TRBD2|TRBJ2-2|TRBV6-2/TRBV6-3
CASSYYNPLAGHTGELFF
TGTGCCAGCAGTTACTACAATCCACTAGCGGGGCACACCGGGGAGCTGTTTTTT
>NA|NA|TRBJ1-6|TRBV5-6
CASSLFTPPSPLHF
TGTGCCAGCAGCTTGTTTACCCCCCCTTCACCCCTCCACTTT
>NA|TRBD2|TRBJ2-5|TRBV7-2
CASSLASGYQETQYF
TGTGCCAGCAGCTTGGCTAGCGGGTACCAAGAGACCCAGTACTTC
>NA|NA|TRBJ1-1|TRBV25-1
CASSKGRGPLGTEAFF
TGTGCCAGCAGTAAGGGCAGGGGCCCCTTGGGGACTGAAGCTTTCTTT
>NA|NA|TRBJ1-6|TRBV28
CASDRTRNSPLHF
TGTGCCAGCGACCGGACCCGTAATTCACCCCTCCACTTT
>NA|NA|TRBJ1-2|TRBV6-5
CASKDTVFNYGYTF
TGTGCCAGCAAAGACACGGTATTTAACTATGGCTACACCTTC